This record looks at one TCR beta chain sequence and its context. Its cognate antigen is unknown. PCR amplification relied on 60 Vbeta primers (plus 13 Jbeta primers). Here immunoSEQ multiplex PCR was the method, and the copy in TCRdb shows in-frame clones only, minus some. The table records over 150,000 clones, over 65% of them present only once. The sample belongs to a study of cytomegalovirus exposure and HLA in healthy donors. Regarding the study as a whole: Associated with cytomegalovirus, according to the listing, were some 150 TCR beta chains. A previous analysis found most TCR beta V segments productive roughly 87% or roughly 30% of the time.

This CDR3 spans 15 amino acids. Per the germline V gene, CDR1 is SGHVS and CDR2 is FQNEAQ. The V gene end was trimmed by 5 bases and the J gene end by 4 bases; junction bases not matched to a gene: 6. This receptor was identified in a woman aged 30 to 39 in good health and CMV-seropositive. The chain combines TRBV7-8 with TRBJ2-7; 12 bases map to TRBD2. Sequenced: PBMCs. The CDR3 DNA is TGTGCCAGCAGCCAGACTAGCGGGAGACCTTACGAGCAGTACTTC. Amino acids: CASSQTSGRPYEQYF. Supplemented by reference TRBV7-8 and TRBJ2-7, the full variable domain reads GAGVSQSPRYKVAKRGQDVALRCDPISGHVSLFWYQQALGQGPEFLTYFQNEAQLDKSGLPSDRFFAERPEGSVSTLKIQRTQQEDSAVYLCASSQTSGRPYEQYFGPGTRLTVT.